This record looks at one TCR beta chain sequence and its context. Its target is unknown. The data derive from a study of vaccination effects on CD4 cells after COVID-19. Points from the study as a whole: Convalescent patients' post-vaccine spike repertoire was mostly distinct vaccine-induced clones. Marked clonal contraction of both clone types appeared late after vaccination.

Within the ViraFEST assay, antigen-specific CD4+ T cells underwent expansion with viral peptide pools prior to sequencing. Researchers isolated CD4+ T cells once ten to eleven days of culture had elapsed. This person caught SARS-CoV-2 sometime from March to December 2020, and PCR testing confirmed the infection. IL-2 at approximately 9.7 IU/ml and peptides at approximately 9.5 ug/ml were added to cultured PBMC, about 1.8 million per well. IL-2 medium supplanted half the medium on days 3 and 7. The germline gives CDR1 MNHEY, CDR2 SVGAGI. Between the trimmed V and J ends, which lost 11 bases and 3 bases, there was a span of 14 bases. The CDR3 length is 12 residues. Here immunoSEQ multiplex PCR was the method, and the copy in TCRdb shows in-frame clones only, minus some. The sample consists of roughly 27,000 clones, roughly 69% of them appearing once.

Sequencing used CD4+ T cells from PBMCs cultured with SARS-CoV-2 spike peptides, obtained before COVID-19 vaccination. This TCR came from a human donor who had a prior SARS-CoV-2 infection. The chain is built from TRBV6-5 and TRBJ2-7; tentative D call: TRBD1 (5 bases). The CDR3 sequence is CAARTKYYEQYF. Written as DNA, the CDR3 is TGTGCCGCAAGGACAAAGTACTACGAGCAGTACTTC.